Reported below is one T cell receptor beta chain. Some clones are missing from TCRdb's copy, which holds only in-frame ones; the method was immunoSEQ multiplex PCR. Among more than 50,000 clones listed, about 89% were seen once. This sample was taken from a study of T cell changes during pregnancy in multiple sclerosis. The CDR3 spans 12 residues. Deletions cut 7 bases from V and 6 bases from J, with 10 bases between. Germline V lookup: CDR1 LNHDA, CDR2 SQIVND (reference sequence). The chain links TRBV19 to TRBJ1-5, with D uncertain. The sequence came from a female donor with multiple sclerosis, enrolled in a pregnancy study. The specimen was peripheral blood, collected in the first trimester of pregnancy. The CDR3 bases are TGTGCCAGTAACCCAATGGCTCAGCCCCAGCATTTT. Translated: CASNPMAQPQHF.